Listed here are 16 T cell receptor beta chains from one sample, sequenced in a study of beta chain features in type 1 diabetes. The whole isolated RNA underwent reverse transcription, so sequencing captured expressed TCRB transcripts. TCRdb's copy holds only in-frame clones and misses some; the assay was immunoSEQ multiplex PCR. The sample contains about 150,000 clones, around 10% of which appear only once. Specimen: central memory CD4+ T cells from blood. The receptors stem from a man between 18 and 35 years old in good health.

The chain couples TRBV12-5 to TRBJ2-1; D ambiguous. V lost 3 bases and J lost 9, with 9 bases in between. The CDR3 totals 12 residues. Germline V gene lookup returns CDR1 LGHNT and CDR2 FRNRAP. DNA of the CDR3: TGTGCTAGTGGTTTAGGTGTGGTTGAGCAGTTCTTC. Its translation is CASGLGVVEQFF.

The chain couples TRBV18 to TRBJ2-1; maybe TRBD2 (5 bases). The germline V and J ends were trimmed by 2 bases and 7 bases, with 9 bases remaining between them. Germline V gives CDR1 KGHSH, CDR2 LQKENI. The CDR3 extends over 13 amino acids. CDR3 nucleotide sequence: TGTGCCAGCTCACCATTTCGGGAAAATGAGCAGTTCTTC. Translation gives CASSPFRENEQFF.

The genes are TRBV7-2 and TRBJ2-3; unclear D gene. V lost 4 bases, J lost 1 base, and 3 bases lay in between. Germline V gene lookup returns CDR1 SGHTA and CDR2 FQGNSA. The CDR3 consists of 12 residues. The CDR3 sequence: CASSWRTDTQYF. The CDR3 DNA sequence: TGTGCCAGCAGCTGGCGCACAGATACGCAGTATTTT.

This clone has more than one count but fewer than ten. The J gene is TRBJ1-2, the V gene TRBV6-5; D not resolved. The CDR3 covers 10 residues. Germline CDR1 MNHEY, CDR2 SVGAGI. With 2 bases removed from V and 8 bases from J, the gap between germline ends came to 3 bases. In DNA form, the CDR3 reads TGTGCCAGCAGTTACGAGGGCTACACCTTC. Protein: CASSYEGYTF.

A few counts support this clone. This sample also contains other DNA sequences that code for the same CDR3. The V and J genes are TRBV7-2 and TRBJ2-3; D remains ambiguous. The germline gives CDR1 SGHTA, CDR2 FQGNSA. This CDR3 has 12 amino acids. V was cut by 1 base and J by 4 bases, with 3 bases left in between. This chain's CDR3 is CASSLGADTQYF. The CDR3 DNA sequence: TGTGCCAGCAGCTTAGGTGCAGATACGCAGTATTTT.

This CDR3 is CASPLNTGGDEPQHF. The CDR3 coding sequence is TGTGCCAGCCCTTTAAACACAGGGGGGGATGAGCCCCAGCATTTT. J is TRBJ1-5 and V is TRBV19; 8 bases are a match to TRBD1. The length of the CDR3 is 15 residues. V shed 9 bases, J shed 8 bases, and the junction held 15 bases outside the gene matches. CDR1 and CDR2 from the germline V gene are LNHDA and SQIVND (reference sequence).

This clone came up a few times. V gene TRBV7-2 combines with J gene TRBJ2-7; D uncertain. Looked up from germline, CDR1 is SGHTA and CDR2 is FQGNSA. The CDR3 is 13 residues long. Trimming took 11 bases from V and 6 from J, leaving 20 bases between them. CDR3 sequence (DNA): TGTGCCTCTCTTACCGGATCCCTTGCCGAGCAGTACTTC. Its protein product is CASLTGSLAEQYF.

This clone was counted a few times. The chain has TRBV20-1 and TRBJ1-2; D call uncertain. Germline CDR1 reads DFQATT; CDR2 reads SNEGSKA (reference sequence). Trimming shortened V by 4 bases and J by 4 bases, and 7 bases separated the two germline ends. This CDR3 has 11 amino acids. CDR3 nucleotides: TGCAGTGCTATTGACCGCTATGGCTACACCTTC. Translated: CSAIDRYGYTF.

V gene TRBV4-3 combines with J gene TRBJ1-1, with D hard to call. Trimming cost V 1 base and J 0 bases, with 9 bases left between them. This CDR3 contains 15 residues. Germline lookup yields CDR1 LGHNA and CDR2 YSLEER. The CDR3 sequence is CASSQVLGLNTEAFF. The CDR3 region has the DNA TGCGCCAGCAGCCAAGTTCTTGGCCTGAACACTGAAGCTTTCTTT.

The chain is built from TRBV6-1 and TRBJ2-7; tentative D call: TRBD1 (5 bases). Per germline, CDR1 MNHNS and CDR2 SASEGT. Trimming shortened V by 7 bases and J by 2 bases, and 12 bases separated the two germline ends. The CDR3 contains 13 residues. CDR3 DNA: TGTGCCAGCAAGACAGACCAAACCTACGAGCAGTACTTC. Translation: CASKTDQTYEQYF.

This clone was counted only a few times. The chain carries TRBV30 and TRBJ1-1; D unclear. The CDR3 runs 12 residues. V lost 3 bases to trimming and J lost 4 bases, with 9 bases between them. Germline CDR1 reads GTSNPN; CDR2 reads SVGIG (reference sequence). This chain's CDR3 is CAWRGIATEAFF. As DNA, the CDR3 is TGTGCCTGGAGAGGAATAGCCACTGAAGCTTTCTTT.

A few counts support this clone. The chain employs TRBV9 and TRBJ2-7; D possibly matches TRBD1 or TRBD2 (6 bases each). CDR1 SGDLS and CDR2 YYNGEE come from the germline V gene. V was clipped by 0 bases and J by 6 bases, with 16 bases between them. The CDR3 extends over 15 amino acids. This CDR3 reads CASSVEALRGGEQYF. The DNA for the CDR3 is TGTGCCAGCAGCGTAGAGGCCCTCAGGGGAGGCGAGCAGTACTTC. Full variable domain (remainder filled in from reference TRBV9 and TRBJ2-7): DSGVTQTPKHLITATGQRVTLRCSPRSGDLSVYWYQQSLDQGLQFLIQYYNGEERAKGNILERFSAQQFPDLHSELNLSSLELGDSALYFCASSVEALRGGEQYFGPGTRLTVT.

This clone was detected a few times. The V call is TRBV1, the J call TRBJ2-3; the listed D gene, TRBD2, was not tested against the DNA. TRBV1 is recorded as a pseudogene. The CDR3 covers 15 residues. The CDR3 nucleotides are TGCACCAGCAGCCCGACTAGCGGGGGGGAGGATACGCAGTATTTT. Translating gives CTSSPTSGGEDTQYF.

This clone was counted a few times. V is TRBV28 and J is TRBJ2-5, with 11 bases fitting TRBD1. Per the germline V gene, CDR1 is MDHEN and CDR2 is SYDVKM. J gave up 2 bases and V 5 bases, and 10 bases lay outside the gene matches. The CDR3 extends over 17 amino acids. The CDR3 DNA follows: TGTGCCAGCAGTCCCCTAGGCGGGACAGGGGGACAAGAGACCCAGTACTTC. Its translation: CASSPLGGTGGQETQYF.

The chain carries TRBV29-1 and TRBJ2-5, with 14 bases matching TRBD2. CDR1 is SQVTM and CDR2 is ANQGSEA in the germline V gene. V was clipped by 7 bases and J by 5 bases; unmatched bases: 9. This CDR3 region has 15 residues. Written as DNA, the CDR3 is TGCAGCGCCGGACTAGCGGGAGGAGGTGGGGAGACCCAGTACTTC. Its translation is CSAGLAGGGGETQYF.

The rearrangement uses TRBV5-1 and TRBJ2-7, with 9 bases lining up with TRBD1. V shed 4 bases and J 4 bases; nucleotides not matched to a gene: 6. The CDR3 extends over 14 amino acids. Germline V CDR1 and CDR2: SGHRS, YFSETQ. Here the CDR3 DNA reads TGCGCCAGCAGCACTGCGACAGGGGGTTACGAGCAGTACTTC. This gives the protein CASSTATGGYEQYF.